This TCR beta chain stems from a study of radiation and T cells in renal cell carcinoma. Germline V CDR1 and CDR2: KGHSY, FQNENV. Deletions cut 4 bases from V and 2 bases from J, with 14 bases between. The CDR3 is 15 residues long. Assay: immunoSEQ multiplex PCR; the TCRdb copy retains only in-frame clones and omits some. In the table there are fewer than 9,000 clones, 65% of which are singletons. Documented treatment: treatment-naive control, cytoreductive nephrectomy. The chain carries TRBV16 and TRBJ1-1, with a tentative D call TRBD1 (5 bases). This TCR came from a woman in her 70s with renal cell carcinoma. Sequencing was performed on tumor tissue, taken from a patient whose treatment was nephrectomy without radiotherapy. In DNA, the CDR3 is TGTGCCAGCAGCCTATCCCCGCAGGGAAACACTGAAGCTTTCTTT. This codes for CASSLSPQGNTEAFF.